This T cell receptor (beta chain) was observed in a study of OX40 agonist ivuxolimab in advanced cancers. Germline assignment: CDR1 SEHNR and CDR2 FQNEAQ (reference sequence). V lost 7 bases, J lost 4 bases, and 8 bases lay in between. The CDR3 loop spans 11 amino acids. This table comes from immunoSEQ multiplex PCR, and its TCRdb copy is limited to in-frame clones, with some not included. Of more than 85,000 clones detected, 90% appear once; the ten largest clones hold under 2%. Sequenced material: CD4+ or CD8+ T cells sorted from blood, taken in a trial of the OX40 agonist ivuxolimab. The chain is built from TRBV7-9 and TRBJ2-7; TRBD2 might be the D (6 bases). The sequence derives from an adult with an advanced solid tumor such as melanoma, head and neck, liver or kidney cancer. The DNA for the CDR3 is TGTGCCAGCATGCGGGAATACGAGCAGTACTTC. Protein product: CASMREYEQYF. The variable domain in full, with the rest retrieved from reference TRBV7-9 and TRBJ2-7, is DTGVSQNPRHKITKRGQNVTFRCDPISEHNRLYWYRQTLGQGPEFLTYFQNEAQLEKSRLLSDRFSAERPKGSFSTLEIQRTEQGDSAMYLCASMREYEQYFGPGTRLTVT.